A selection of T cell receptor beta chains follows, all from one sample in a study of T cells after yellow fever vaccination. TCRdb processed the 5' RACE reads anew with MiXCR; each CDR3 protein has one entry. This table holds around 100,000 distinct CDR3 sequences, about 5.8% found once. Sequenced here: CD8+ T cells sorted from PBMCs, sampled 10 days after the yellow fever booster vaccination. Receptors originate from a man in his late teens or twenties who received the YFV17D yellow fever vaccine. Both conserved end residues are part of each CDR3. The order of the fields is V gene, D gene, J gene, CDR3 protein. The D gene is left open where the match is weak.

V gene: TRBV5-1; D gene: TRBD2; J gene: TRBJ2-1; CDR3 protein: CASSYPQGLVYNEQFF
V gene: TRBV5-4; D gene: .; J gene: TRBJ2-7; CDR3 protein: CASNLGGVGYEQYF
V gene: TRBV4-1; D gene: .; J gene: TRBJ2-1; CDR3 protein: CASSQESRTSDEQFF
V gene: TRBV13; D gene: .; J gene: TRBJ2-1; CDR3 protein: CASSRFRGANEQFF
V gene: TRBV7-9; D gene: .; J gene: TRBJ2-7; CDR3 protein: CASSLDRSYEQYF
V gene: TRBV7-2; D gene: .; J gene: TRBJ1-5; CDR3 protein: CASSLYGADQPQHF
V gene: TRBV29-1; D gene: .; J gene: TRBJ1-2; CDR3 protein: CSVHNGNYGYTF
V gene: TRBV5-5; D gene: TRBD1; J gene: TRBJ2-3; CDR3 protein: CASSPTGRPDTQYF
V gene: TRBV7-9; D gene: .; J gene: TRBJ2-1; CDR3 protein: CASSLDSRLAEQFF
V gene: TRBV12-3/TRBV12-4; D gene: .; J gene: TRBJ1-2; CDR3 protein: CASSGIWGYTF
V gene: TRBV14; D gene: .; J gene: TRBJ1-2; CDR3 protein: CASSLQPWGYTF
V gene: TRBV9; D gene: TRBD2; J gene: TRBJ2-7; CDR3 protein: CASSVLSGGRYEQYF
V gene: TRBV27; D gene: TRBD1; J gene: TRBJ2-5; CDR3 protein: CASRGTGGNGETQYF
V gene: TRBV5-1; D gene: .; J gene: TRBJ1-1; CDR3 protein: CASSLATVGEAEAFF
V gene: TRBV7-9; D gene: .; J gene: TRBJ2-1; CDR3 protein: CASSLLQGFHNEQFF
V gene: TRBV11-2; D gene: .; J gene: TRBJ1-1; CDR3 protein: CASSLVARTEAFF
V gene: TRBV15; D gene: .; J gene: TRBJ2-3; CDR3 protein: CATSRRVTDTQYF
V gene: TRBV11-2; D gene: TRBD1; J gene: TRBJ1-6; CDR3 protein: CASSPDREEWSYNSPLHF
V gene: TRBV29-1; D gene: .; J gene: TRBJ1-1; CDR3 protein: CSTGPRDTEAFF
V gene: TRBV3-1; D gene: .; J gene: TRBJ2-5; CDR3 protein: CASSKRGETQYF
V gene: TRBV5-6; D gene: .; J gene: TRBJ1-3; CDR3 protein: CASSLEGSGNTIYF
V gene: TRBV5-6; D gene: TRBD1; J gene: TRBJ1-4; CDR3 protein: CASSLLQGAANEKLFF
V gene: TRBV7-3; D gene: TRBD1; J gene: TRBJ2-3; CDR3 protein: CASSSRQGSPTDTQYF
V gene: TRBV7-2; D gene: .; J gene: TRBJ2-5; CDR3 protein: CASSKWRWTTLGQETQYF
V gene: TRBV20-1; D gene: TRBD2; J gene: TRBJ2-1; CDR3 protein: CSADPGLAHNEQFF
V gene: TRBV19; D gene: .; J gene: TRBJ1-1; CDR3 protein: CASSPGTFRTEAFF
V gene: TRBV10-3; D gene: .; J gene: TRBJ2-7; CDR3 protein: CAISDPDHSSYEQYF
V gene: TRBV5-1; D gene: .; J gene: TRBJ2-7; CDR3 protein: CASSLGQGATYEQYF
V gene: TRBV11-2; D gene: TRBD1; J gene: TRBJ2-2; CDR3 protein: CASSIPGTGDTGELFF
V gene: TRBV3-1; D gene: .; J gene: TRBJ2-1; CDR3 protein: CASSHSTGSGGVNNEQFF
V gene: TRBV7-9; D gene: .; J gene: TRBJ1-4; CDR3 protein: CASSPRRETNEKLFF
V gene: TRBV12-3/TRBV12-4; D gene: .; J gene: TRBJ2-1; CDR3 protein: CASSLFFGGAYNEQFF
V gene: TRBV7-9; D gene: TRBD1; J gene: TRBJ2-1; CDR3 protein: CASSADRVTYNEQFF
V gene: TRBV7-6; D gene: .; J gene: TRBJ2-5; CDR3 protein: CASSLQGRGQETQYF
V gene: TRBV15; D gene: .; J gene: TRBJ1-5; CDR3 protein: CATAKSNQPQHF
V gene: TRBV27; D gene: .; J gene: TRBJ2-7; CDR3 protein: CASSFSAGREQYF
V gene: TRBV29-1; D gene: .; J gene: TRBJ2-7; CDR3 protein: CSVESSGDYEQYF
V gene: TRBV6-5; D gene: .; J gene: TRBJ2-2; CDR3 protein: CASLTSGSTGELFF
V gene: TRBV5-1; D gene: .; J gene: TRBJ2-3; CDR3 protein: CASSSPLERAGDTQYF
V gene: TRBV5-1; D gene: .; J gene: TRBJ2-5; CDR3 protein: CASSLASPGTGYSGGQETQYF
V gene: TRBV29-1; D gene: .; J gene: TRBJ2-1; CDR3 protein: CSVEGFGGSLHNEQFF
V gene: TRBV12-3/TRBV12-4; D gene: .; J gene: TRBJ1-1; CDR3 protein: CASGNTVGTEAFF
V gene: TRBV7-2; D gene: TRBD1; J gene: TRBJ1-1; CDR3 protein: CASSLLTGPTEAFF